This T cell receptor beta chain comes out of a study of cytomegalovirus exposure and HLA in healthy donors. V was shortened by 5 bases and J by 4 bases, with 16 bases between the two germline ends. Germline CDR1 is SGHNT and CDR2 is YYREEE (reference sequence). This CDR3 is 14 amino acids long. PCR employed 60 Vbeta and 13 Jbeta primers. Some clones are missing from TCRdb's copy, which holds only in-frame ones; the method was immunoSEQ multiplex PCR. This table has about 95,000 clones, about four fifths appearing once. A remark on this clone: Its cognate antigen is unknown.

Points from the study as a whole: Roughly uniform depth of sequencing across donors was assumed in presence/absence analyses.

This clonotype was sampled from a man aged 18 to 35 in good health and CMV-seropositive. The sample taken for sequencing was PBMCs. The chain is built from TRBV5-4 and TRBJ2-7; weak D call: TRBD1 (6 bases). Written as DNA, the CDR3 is TGTGCCAGCAGTTTTTCCGGGACACCTTACGAGCAGTACTTC. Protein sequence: CASSFSGTPYEQYF.